Below are 28 T cell receptor beta chains sequenced from a single sample in a study of CD8 T cells in ankylosing spondylitis (dated by TCRdb to between 2016 and 2019). Overall results and qualifications from the work: A TCR beta motif of about 8 highly homologous amino acid variants appeared characteristic of blood from ankylosing spondylitis patients.

Preparation of the library involved 5' RACE. The sequencing machine was an Illumina HiSeq 2500. The raw public reads went through TCRdb reprocessing: fastp at Q25, MiXCR clone calling, in-frame beta chains kept. For every CDR3 protein sequence, its rows merge into one entry that carries the most common genes and DNA. The sample data list fewer than 750,000 distinct CDR3 sequences, and 19% of these were observed just once. The ten largest account for approximately 18% of the sample. The antigens for these receptors are not known. Sequenced input: blood, either unsorted or a sorted T cell fraction (not recorded which). These TCRs come from a male donor with ankylosing spondylitis.

This clonotype was found a few times. The chain uses TRBV18 and TRBJ2-1; 11 nucleotides line up with TRBD1. V gave up 3 bases and J gave up 15 bases; unmatched junction bases: 10. The CDR3 consists of 14 residues. The germline gives CDR1 KGHSH, CDR2 LQKENI. CDR3 protein: CASSPTGQGVPAFF. The CDR3 nucleotides read TGTGCCAGCTCACCGACGGGACAGGGGGTTCCTGCGTTCTTC.

V is TRBV21-1 and J is TRBJ2-7; no DNA check was done on the table's D call, TRBD1. TRBV21-1 constitutes a pseudogene. The CDR3 extends over 15 amino acids. The CDR3 is CASSRDRPTVLEQYF. The CDR3 DNA follows: TGTGCCAGCAGCAGAGACAGGCCCACTGTGTTGGAGCAGTACTTC.

The chain joins TRBV7-9 to TRBJ2-1; 10 nucleotides align to TRBD2. This CDR3 comprises 15 residues. Losses at the gene ends were 2 bases for V and 7 bases for J; bases not matched to a gene: 5. CDR1 SEHNR and CDR2 FQNEAQ come from the germline V gene (reference sequence). Here the CDR3 reads CASSLLIAGGNEQFF. CDR3 bases: TGTGCCAGCAGCTTACTGATAGCGGGAGGAAATGAGCAGTTCTTC. The whole variable domain, filled in from reference TRBV7-9 and TRBJ2-1, reads DTGVSQNPRHKITKRGQNVTFRCDPISEHNRLYWYRQTLGQGPEFLTYFQNEAQLEKSRLLSDRFSAERPKGSFSTLEIQRTEQGDSAMYLCASSLLIAGGNEQFFGPGTRLTVL.

The chain couples TRBV12-3 or TRBV12-4 to TRBJ1-5, with D tentatively TRBD1 (5 bases). The CDR3 covers 15 residues. V shed 3 bases and J shed 4 bases, with 13 bases lying between them. CDR3 DNA: TGTGCCAGCAGTTTTGCGGCAGGGCCTAATCAGCCCCAGCATTTT. Translating gives CASSFAAGPNQPQHF.

This clonotype was observed a few times. The V and J genes are TRBV27 and TRBJ2-7; D is unclear. Germline V gene sequence: CDR1 MNHEY, CDR2 SMNVEV (reference sequence). Deletions cut 0 bases from V and 4 bases from J, with 7 bases between. This CDR3 is built from 13 residues. Here the CDR3 DNA reads TGTGCCAGCAGTTTATCGGCCAGGTACGAGCAGTACTTC. The encoded protein is CASSLSARYEQYF.

This rearrangement joins TRBV29-1 to TRBJ2-3; perhaps D is TRBD1 or TRBD2 (7 bases each). The germline V gene has CDR1 SQVTM and CDR2 ANQGSEA. V lost 6 bases and J 7 bases, leaving 14 bases between the germline ends. There are 12 residues in the CDR3. CDR3 bases: TGCAGCGTAGACAGGGAGGGACATACGCAGTATTTT. This sequence encodes CSVDREGHTQYF.

The genes are TRBV28 and TRBJ2-7, with 9 bases aligning to TRBD2. Germline V gene sequence: CDR1 MDHEN, CDR2 SYDVKM. The length of the CDR3 is 15 residues. V dropped 6 bases and J dropped 3; count of bases not matched to a gene: 9. CDR3 nucleotides: TGTGCCAGCAGCTATGGTCTAGCGGGATACTACGAGCAGTACTTC. As protein: CASSYGLAGYYEQYF.

V and J are TRBV5-1 and TRBJ2-1, with a weak D call TRBD1 (6 bases). CDR3 length: 15 amino acids. Trimming left V 0 bases short and J 4 bases short, with 11 bases between. Germline CDR1 reads SGHRS; CDR2 reads YFSETQ. CDR3 sequence (DNA): TGCGCCAGCAGCTTGGTGGACAGTCCTTACAATGAGCAGTTCTTC. This sequence encodes CASSLVDSPYNEQFF.

This clonotype was counted ten times or more. The chain recombines TRBV24-1 with TRBJ2-2; TRBD2 aligns across 8 bases. The V gene end was trimmed by 9 bases and the J gene end by 6 bases; junction bases not matched to a gene: 8. The CDR3 extends over 14 amino acids. The germline V gene encodes CDR1 KGHDR and CDR2 SFDVKD. CDR3 region: CATGAAGGPGELFF. Here the CDR3 DNA reads TGTGCCACCGGAGCCGCGGGAGGACCCGGGGAGCTGTTTTTT.

The V call is TRBV12-3 or TRBV12-4, the J call TRBJ2-3; D unresolved. Trimming pared 5 bases from V and 5 bases from J, leaving 8 bases between. The CDR3 is 12 amino acids. This CDR3 is CASSPNGDTQYF. Here the CDR3 DNA reads TGTGCCAGCAGTCCTAACGGAGATACGCAGTATTTT.

CDR3 bases: TGCAGTGCCTCCCGGCCCCACAAATTACAAGAGACCCAGTACTTC. Its protein product is CSASRPHKLQETQYF. This rearrangement joins TRBV20-1 to TRBJ2-5; D remains ambiguous. CDR1 and CDR2 (germline): DFQATT, SNEGSKA (reference sequence). The V gene lost 6 bases and the J gene lost 2 bases, with 19 bases spanning the gap. The CDR3 is made up of 15 amino acids.

This clonotype was counted between two and nine times. The CDR3 here is CASSSRTSGNYNEQFF. The CDR3 nucleotides are TGTGCCAGCAGTTCCCGGACTAGCGGGAACTACAATGAGCAGTTCTTC. This sequence joins TRBV12-3 or TRBV12-4 and TRBJ2-1, with 12 positions matching TRBD2. The V and J ends lost 4 bases and 3 bases, in that order; junction bases with no gene match: 4. This CDR3 has 16 amino acids.

About this clonotype itself: The limits of the CDR3 on the DNA are not certain, so only TCRdb's listed CDR3 is given. The V gene is TRBV12-3 or TRBV12-4, the J gene TRBJ2-7. The CDR3 has 12 residues if both end residues are counted. CDR3 sequence: CASSSSTNEQYF.

This clonotype was recorded a few times. The V gene is TRBV4-3, the J gene TRBJ2-1; D is uncertain. The V gene lost 4 bases and the J gene lost 0 bases, with 13 bases spanning the gap. Germline CDR1 LGHNA, CDR2 YSLEER. The CDR3 extends over 16 amino acids. The CDR3 here is CASSPALADSYNEQFF. DNA of the CDR3: TGCGCCAGCAGCCCAGCCCTTGCGGACTCCTACAATGAGCAGTTCTTC.

A few counts support this clonotype. The chain is built from TRBV10-3 and TRBJ1-2; maybe TRBD1 (5 bases). The CDR3 length is 13 residues. Germline CDR1 is ENHRY and CDR2 is SYGVKD. V was shortened by 6 bases and J by 7 bases, with 15 bases between the two germline ends. The CDR3 DNA sequence: TGTGCCATCAGCGGGACGCAAACAGGTGGCTACACCTTC. Its translation: CAISGTQTGGYTF.

The CDR3 protein is CASSWAGSEKLFF. The CDR3 DNA reads TGTGCCAGCAGCTGGGCTGGGAGTGAAAAACTGTTTTTT. The chain combines TRBV5-5 with TRBJ1-4, with unresolved D. CDR3 size: 13 residues. Germline CDR1 SGHKS, CDR2 YYEKEE (reference sequence). The V gene lost 3 bases and the J gene lost 7 bases, with 10 bases spanning the gap.

The rearrangement links TRBV4-2 to TRBJ2-2; D is undetermined. This CDR3 contains 15 residues. V was pared by 1 base and J by 0 bases, with 6 bases between. Germline V CDR1 and CDR2: LGHNA, YNFKEQ. The CDR3 sequence is CASSQVSSNTGELFF. The CDR3 DNA is TGTGCCAGCAGCCAAGTATCGTCGAACACCGGGGAGCTGTTTTTT.

This clonotype appeared many times. The chain uses TRBV7-8 and TRBJ2-2; 8 nucleotides align to TRBD2. The CDR3 covers 18 residues. Germline V gene data show CDR1 as SGHVS and CDR2 as FQNEAQ. Trimming took 2 bases from V and 4 from J; bases not matched to a gene: 12. The CDR3 sequence is CASSLRGYTRGGTGELFF. In nucleotides, the CDR3 is TGTGCCAGCAGCTTACGGGGCTATACTCGGGGGGGCACCGGGGAGCTGTTTTTT. The full variable domain, rest sourced from reference TRBV7-8 and TRBJ2-2, is GAGVSQSPRYKVAKRGQDVALRCDPISGHVSLFWYQQALGQGPEFLTYFQNEAQLDKSGLPSDRFFAERPEGSVSTLKIQRTQQEDSAVYLCASSLRGYTRGGTGELFFGEGSRLTVL.

CDR3 nucleotides: TGTGCCAGCAGCTTAGAAGGCGGCCAAAACATTCAGTACTTC. Translation: CASSLEGGQNIQYF. The V call is TRBV7-9, the J call TRBJ2-4; no firm D call. V gave up 1 base and J gave up 5 bases, with 9 bases separating them. The CDR3 consists of 14 residues. Germline assignment: CDR1 SEHNR and CDR2 FQNEAQ (reference sequence).

This clonotype was detected only a few times. The chain carries TRBV10-3 and TRBJ2-7; TRBD1 agrees at 7 bases. V lost 8 bases to trimming and J lost 3 bases; unmatched junction nucleotides: 13. Germline V gene lookup returns CDR1 ENHRY and CDR2 SYGVKD. The CDR3 has 15 amino acids. This chain's CDR3 is CAIGVGEGAGYEQYF. The CDR3 nucleotides read TGTGCCATCGGTGTGGGTGAGGGGGCTGGCTACGAGCAGTACTTC.

This chain connects TRBV29-1 to TRBJ1-2; D is ambiguous. Per the germline V gene, CDR1 is SQVTM and CDR2 is ANQGSEA. Trimming removed 0 bases from V and 4 bases from J, with 12 bases in between. This CDR3 contains 14 residues. As DNA, the CDR3 is TGCAGCGTTGAAGAAGAGGTCAGCGCCTATGGCTACACCTTC. It is translated as CSVEEEVSAYGYTF.

The V and J genes are TRBV29-1 and TRBJ1-1; D remains ambiguous. The germline CDR1 and CDR2 sequences are SQVTM and ANQGSEA. V shed 5 bases and J shed 0 bases, with 13 bases lying between them. The CDR3 has 14 residues. The CDR3 DNA reads as TGCAGCGTTCAACTCCGGGTCCTGAACACTGAAGCTTTCTTT. Residues: CSVQLRVLNTEAFF. The full variable domain, in which reference TRBV29-1 and TRBJ1-1 provide the parts outside the CDR3, is SAVISQKPSRDICQRGTSLTIQCQVDSQVTMMFWYRQQPGQSLTLIATANQGSEATYESGFVIDKFPISRPNLTFSTLTVSNMSPEDSSIYLCSVQLRVLNTEAFFGQGTRLTVV.

V and J are TRBV20-1 and TRBJ1-6; D uncertain. In germline, CDR1 is DFQATT, CDR2 SNEGSKA (reference sequence). With 2 bases removed from V and 1 base from J, the gap between germline ends came to 12 bases. The CDR3 is 16 amino acids. The CDR3 loop reads CSARSGSASYNSPLHF. The CDR3, as DNA: TGCAGTGCTAGATCCGGATCAGCATCCTATAATTCACCCCTCCACTTT.

The genes are TRBV5-1 and TRBJ2-3; TRBD2 might be the D (5 bases). CDR1 is SGHRS and CDR2 is YFSETQ in the germline V gene. The CDR3 runs 17 residues. Trimming took off 0 bases at V and 2 bases at J, with 16 bases between the two ends. CDR3 bases: TGCGCCAGCAGCTTGGATCCGCGGGTAGAATACACAGATACGCAGTATTTT. Translating it yields CASSLDPRVEYTDTQYF.

Turning to this clonotype: A junction end diverges from the germline sequence, so it may reflect a read error. The V call is TRBV2, the J call TRBJ2-3; a possible D gene is TRBD1 (6 bases). Germline V gene data show CDR1 as SNHLY and CDR2 as FYNNEI. The CDR3 spans 12 residues. The CDR3 nucleotides are TGTGCCAGCAGCGAAGGGACAAATACGCAGTATTTT. This codes for CASSEGTNTQYF.

In DNA, the CDR3 is TGCAGTGCTAGAGAGGGGCGATTACCCTCTGGAAACACCATATATTTT. This gives the protein CSAREGRLPSGNTIYF. This chain links TRBV20-1 with TRBJ1-3; TRBD1 is a possible D gene (5 bases). V gave up 0 bases and J gave up 0 bases, with 12 bases separating them. Germline V lookup: CDR1 DFQATT, CDR2 SNEGSKA (reference sequence). This CDR3 comprises 16 residues.

This clonotype was seen at least ten times. This CDR3 reads CASSLFFQGWKETQYF. As DNA, the CDR3 is TGTGCCAGCAGTTTATTCTTCCAGGGTTGGAAGGAGACCCAGTACTTC. The chain has TRBV28 and TRBJ2-5; TRBD1 is a possible D gene (5 bases). Germline lookup yields CDR1 MDHEN and CDR2 SYDVKM. This CDR3 is built from 16 residues. Trimming removed 1 base from V and 5 bases from J, with 17 bases in between.

In its sample, this clonotype was seen a few times. The chain recombines TRBV4-1 with TRBJ2-3; 8 bases match TRBD1. In germline, CDR1 is MGHRA, CDR2 YSYEKL. The CDR3 sequence is 18 residues long. V lost 0 bases, J lost 5 bases, and 13 bases stayed unmatched. Here the CDR3 reads CASSQDGRGTGGRDTQYF. The CDR3 nucleotides read TGCGCCAGCAGCCAAGACGGTCGCGGGACAGGTGGGAGAGATACGCAGTATTTT.